Included here is one TCR beta chain sequence, with context. Per the authors' pipeline: Amplified reference gene primers provided the basis for estimating nucleated cell counts. Using immunoSEQ multiplex PCR, the repertoire was profiled, and TCRdb retains in-frame clones only, with some absent. V and J calls and clone size come straight from that table; D and trimming were deduced from the DNA. The sample has fewer than 600,000 clones; about 88% are singletons. The data were taken from a study of blood T cell repertoires in COVID-19. Study-wide context: The samples span acute and convalescent COVID-19 from the United States, Italy and Spain. Nucleic acid was either cDNA or gDNA, and it came from T cells, B-cell-depleted T cells, or PBMCs.

Seattle participants joined during active infection and were tracked over time. Sequenced: peripheral blood. The sequence was obtained from a man aged 18 to 30 with COVID-19, enrolled during active disease.

CDR3 DNA sequence: TGTGCCACCAGGGCTGCGGCGGGAATCAACAATGAGCAGTTCTTC. Translated, it gives CATRAAAGINNEQFF. V and J are TRBV27 and TRBJ2-1; D is possibly TRBD2 (6 bases). Germline V gene data show CDR1 as MNHEY and CDR2 as SMNVEV (reference sequence). This CDR3 is 15 amino acids long. With 10 bases removed from V and 5 bases from J, the gap between germline ends came to 21 bases.